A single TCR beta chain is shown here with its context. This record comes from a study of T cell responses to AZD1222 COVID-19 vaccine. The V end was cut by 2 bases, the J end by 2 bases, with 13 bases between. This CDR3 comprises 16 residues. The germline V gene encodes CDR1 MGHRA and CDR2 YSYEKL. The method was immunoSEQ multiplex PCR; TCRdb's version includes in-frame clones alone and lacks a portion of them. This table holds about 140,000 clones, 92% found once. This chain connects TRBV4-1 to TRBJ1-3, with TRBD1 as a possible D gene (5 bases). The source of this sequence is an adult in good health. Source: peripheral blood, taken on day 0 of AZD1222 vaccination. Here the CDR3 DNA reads TGCGCCAGCAGCCAACCCACGGGGGGGACTGGAAACACCATATATTTT. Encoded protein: CASSQPTGGTGNTIYF.